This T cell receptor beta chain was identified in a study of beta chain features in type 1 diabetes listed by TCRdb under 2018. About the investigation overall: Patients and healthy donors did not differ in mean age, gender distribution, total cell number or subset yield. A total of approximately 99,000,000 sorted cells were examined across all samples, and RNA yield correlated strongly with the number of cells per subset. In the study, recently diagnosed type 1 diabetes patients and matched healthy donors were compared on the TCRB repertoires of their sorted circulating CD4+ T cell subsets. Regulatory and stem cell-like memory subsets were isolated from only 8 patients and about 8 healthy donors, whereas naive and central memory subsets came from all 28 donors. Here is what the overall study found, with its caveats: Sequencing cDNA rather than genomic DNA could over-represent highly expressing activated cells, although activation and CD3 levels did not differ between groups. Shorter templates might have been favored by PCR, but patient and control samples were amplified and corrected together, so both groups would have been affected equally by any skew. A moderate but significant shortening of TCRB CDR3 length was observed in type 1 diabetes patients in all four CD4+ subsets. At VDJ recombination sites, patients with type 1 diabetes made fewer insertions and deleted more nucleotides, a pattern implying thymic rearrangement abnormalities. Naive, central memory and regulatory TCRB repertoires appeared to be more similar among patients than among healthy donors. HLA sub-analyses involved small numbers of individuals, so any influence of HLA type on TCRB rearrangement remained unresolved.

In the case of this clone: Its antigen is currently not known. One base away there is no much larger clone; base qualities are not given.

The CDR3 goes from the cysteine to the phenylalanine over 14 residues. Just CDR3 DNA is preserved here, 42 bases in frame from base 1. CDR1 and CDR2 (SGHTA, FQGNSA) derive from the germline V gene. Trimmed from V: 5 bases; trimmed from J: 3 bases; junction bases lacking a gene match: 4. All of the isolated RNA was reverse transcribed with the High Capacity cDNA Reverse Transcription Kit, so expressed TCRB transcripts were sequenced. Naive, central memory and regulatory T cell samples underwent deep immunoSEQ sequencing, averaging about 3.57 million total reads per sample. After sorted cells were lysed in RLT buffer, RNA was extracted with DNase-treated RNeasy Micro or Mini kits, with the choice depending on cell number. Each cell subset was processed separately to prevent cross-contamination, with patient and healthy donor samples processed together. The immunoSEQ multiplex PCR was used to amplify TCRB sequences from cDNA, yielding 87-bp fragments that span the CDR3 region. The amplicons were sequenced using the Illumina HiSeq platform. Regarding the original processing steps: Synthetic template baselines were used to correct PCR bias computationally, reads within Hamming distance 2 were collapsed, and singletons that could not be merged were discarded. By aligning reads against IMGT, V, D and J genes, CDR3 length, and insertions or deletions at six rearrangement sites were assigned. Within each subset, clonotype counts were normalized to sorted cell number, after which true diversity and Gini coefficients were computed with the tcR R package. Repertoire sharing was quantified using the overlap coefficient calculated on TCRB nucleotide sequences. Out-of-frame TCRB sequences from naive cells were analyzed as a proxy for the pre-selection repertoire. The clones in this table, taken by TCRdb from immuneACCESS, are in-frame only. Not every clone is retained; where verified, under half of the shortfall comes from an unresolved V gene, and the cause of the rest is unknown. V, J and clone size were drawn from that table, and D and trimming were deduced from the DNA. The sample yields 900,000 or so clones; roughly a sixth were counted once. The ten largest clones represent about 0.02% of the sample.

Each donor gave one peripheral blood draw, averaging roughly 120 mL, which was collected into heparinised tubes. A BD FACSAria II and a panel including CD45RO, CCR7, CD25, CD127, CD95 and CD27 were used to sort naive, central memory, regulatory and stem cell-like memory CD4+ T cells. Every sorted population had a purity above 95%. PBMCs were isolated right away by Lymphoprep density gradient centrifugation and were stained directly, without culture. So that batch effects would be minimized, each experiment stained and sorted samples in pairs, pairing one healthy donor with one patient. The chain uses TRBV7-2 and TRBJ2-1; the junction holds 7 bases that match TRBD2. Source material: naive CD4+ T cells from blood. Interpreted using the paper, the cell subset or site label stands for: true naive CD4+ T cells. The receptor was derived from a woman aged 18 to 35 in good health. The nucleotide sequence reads TGTGCCAGCAGCACAGCGGGGAACTACAATGAGCAGTTCTTC. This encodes CASSTAGNYNEQFF.